Below, 10 T cell receptor beta chains from the same sample are listed, as sequenced in a study of regulatory T cells in long-lasting Graves disease. Assembly of TCR beta libraries relied on iRepertoire HTBI primers together with Arm-PCR of CDR3 regions. TCRdb ran MiXCR on the multiplex PCR reads and lists one entry per CDR3 protein. The sample contains approximately 440,000 distinct CDR3 sequences, 16% of which appear only once. Time point indicated: newly diagnosed GD, antithyroid drugs for less than 3 months. Preparation of the TCR library used RNA extracted from PBMCs. This sample was also put to use in a study of T cells in Graves' hyperthyroidism and ophthalmopathy.

Here the sequenced sample was peripheral blood mononuclear cells (PBMCs), taken at new diagnosis, from a patient treated with antithyroid drugs. These receptors all come from a man in his forties or fifties with Graves disease.

The rearrangement uses TRBV12-3 or TRBV12-4 and TRBJ1-2, with 10 bases that match TRBD1. The CDR3 spans 14 residues. The junction had 7 bases not matched to a gene; V was cut back by 4 bases and J by 8 bases. This CDR3 is CASSSDRGLRGYTF. The CDR3 DNA reads TGTGCCAGCAGTTCCGACAGGGGGCTACGCGGCTACACCTTC.

This clonotype was seen a handful of times. The chain combines TRBV29-1 with TRBJ2-3; possibly TRBD2 for D (5 bases). CDR1 is SQVTM, CDR2 ANQGSEA, per germline. V shed 8 bases and J shed 2 bases, with 14 bases lying between them. The CDR3 loop spans 13 amino acids. CDR3 region: CSFPRTLTDTQYF. The CDR3, as DNA: TGCAGCTTTCCGAGGACTCTCACAGATACGCAGTATTTT.

This clonotype was recorded at least ten times. The chain couples TRBV30 to TRBJ1-2, with TRBD1 identical over 7 bases. The CDR3 is 14 residues long. From germline, CDR1 is GTSNPN and CDR2 SVGIG (reference sequence). Trimming at V came to 3 bases and at J to 4 bases, leaving 8 bases not matched to a gene. DNA for the CDR3: TGTGCCTGGAGCAGACAGGGAGGAATCTATGGCTACACCTTC. This gives the protein CAWSRQGGIYGYTF.

This clonotype was observed a handful of times. The rearrangement links TRBV18 to TRBJ2-7, with a weak D call TRBD1 (6 bases). Deletions cut 2 bases from V and 3 bases from J, with 14 bases between. This CDR3 region has 15 residues. CDR1 is KGHSH and CDR2 is LQKENI in the germline V gene. CDR3 DNA: TGTGCCAGCTCACCATTCAGGGGTGAGGGCTACGAGCAGTACTTC. Translation: CASSPFRGEGYEQYF.

The chain joins TRBV9 to TRBJ2-1; 9 bases map to TRBD1. CDR3 length: 17 amino acids. V lost 0 bases and J lost 7; bases outside the gene matches: 11. Germline lookup yields CDR1 SGDLS and CDR2 YYNGEE. CDR3 nucleotides: TGTGCCAGCAGCGTAGGAGAACTACAGGGGGCGAGGAATGAGCAGTTCTTC. It translates to CASSVGELQGARNEQFF.

This clonotype appeared a few times. At one of its ends the junction is not consistent with the germline gene, which may arise from a read error. V and J are TRBV27 and TRBJ1-3, with D possibly matching TRBD1 (5 bases). This CDR3 comprises 14 residues. CDR1 and CDR2 from the germline V gene are MNHEY and SMNVEV (reference sequence). CDR3 sequence reads: CASSPRTSGSTIYF. CDR3 sequence (DNA): TGTGCCAGCAGTCCCCGGACATCTGGAAGCACCATATATTTT.

This clonotype was picked up many times. The chain couples TRBV20-1 to TRBJ2-5, with D unresolved. V lost 2 bases, J lost 4 bases, and 2 bases lay in between. The CDR3 covers 10 residues. From germline, CDR1 is DFQATT and CDR2 SNEGSKA (reference sequence). CDR3 in DNA: TGCAGTGCTAGACGAGAGACCCAGTACTTC. This sequence encodes CSARRETQYF.

This clonotype showed up just a few times. V gene TRBV29-1 combines with J gene TRBJ2-5; 9 nucleotides match TRBD2. This CDR3 has 10 amino acids. Per the germline V gene, CDR1 is SQVTM and CDR2 is ANQGSEA. CDR3 residues: CVAGEETQYF. Written as DNA, the CDR3 is TGCGTAGCGGGAGAAGAGACCCAGTACTTC. The entire variable domain, with the rest obtained from reference TRBV29-1 and TRBJ2-5, is as follows: SAVISQKPSRDICQRGTSLTIQCQVDSQVTMMFWYRQQPGQSLTLIATANQGSEATYESGFVIDKFPISRPNLTFSTLTVSNMSPEDSSIYLCVAGEETQYFGPGTRLLVL.

Ten or more counts support this clonotype. V gene TRBV29-1 combines with J gene TRBJ2-5; no clear D. The CDR3 spans 13 residues. Trimming removed 1 base at V and 1 base at J, with 7 bases between. Germline CDR1 and CDR2: SQVTM and ANQGSEA. This CDR3 is CSVEAAFQETQYF. In DNA form, the CDR3 reads TGCAGCGTTGAAGCCGCATTCCAAGAGACCCAGTACTTC.

The chain joins TRBV7-6 to TRBJ2-1; D call uncertain. The CDR3 is made up of 13 amino acids. Looked up from germline, CDR1 is SGHVS and CDR2 is FNYEAQ. V gave up 6 bases and J gave up 9 bases, with 15 bases separating them. The CDR3: CASRDPNVREQFF. For the CDR3, the DNA is TGTGCCAGCAGGGACCCGAACGTGCGTGAGCAGTTCTTC.